A selection of T cell receptor beta chains follows, all from one sample in a study of T cell responses to AZD1222 COVID-19 vaccine. Using immunoSEQ multiplex PCR, the repertoire was profiled, and TCRdb retains in-frame clones only, with some absent. The repertoire holds 100,000 to 150,000 clones, with approximately 85% as singletons. Specimen: peripheral blood, collected 28 days after the second AZD1222 dose. These receptors all come from an adult who received the AZD1222 COVID-19 vaccine. Each CDR3 is given with its conserved first and last residue. The D gene is left open where the match is weak. Expanded clones get a size class; other rows say once, few or many, or leave the size out.

size	D	J	V	DNA	CDR3
.	TRBD1	TRBJ1-2	TRBV27	TGTGCCAGCAGTCAAAGGACAGGGTGGTATGGCTACACCTTC	CASSQRTGWYGYTF
.	TRBD1	TRBJ1-6	TRBV7-9	TGTGCCAGCAGCCCGGGGACAGGAGATTCACCCCTCCACTTT	CASSPGTGDSPLHF
.	.	TRBJ1-2	TRBV6-5	TGTGCCAGCAGTTCCGGCCAATGGGGACATGGCTACACCTTC	CASSSGQWGHGYTF
.	.	TRBJ2-7	TRBV11-2	TGTGCCAGCAGCTTGGGGGGACCCTACGAGCAGTACTTC	CASSLGGPYEQYF
.	TRBD1	TRBJ2-7	TRBV27	TGTGCCAGCAGTTTAGGGGACAGGGTCTACGAGCAGTACTTC	CASSLGDRVYEQYF
once	.	TRBJ2-7	TRBV6-5	TGTGCCAGCAGTTACCAAGGCTACTCCTACGAGCAGTACTTC	CASSYQGYSYEQYF
.	TRBD1	TRBJ1-2	TRBV9	TGTGCCAGCAGCGTAGAGAACAGGGGCTATGGCTACACCTTC	CASSVENRGYGYTF
.	.	TRBJ1-6	TRBV28	TGTGCCAGCAGACAAGGGAGGTCATACGGGGGCCTCCACTTT	CASRQGRSYGGLHF
.	.	TRBJ2-3	TRBV20-1	TGCAGTGGGGAATCATCAGATACGCAGTATTTT	CSGESSDTQYF
.	.	TRBJ2-3	TRBV11-2	TGTGCCAGCCGGACACCTAGCACAGATACGCAGTATTTT	CASRTPSTDTQYF
.	.	TRBJ1-2	TRBV5-1	TGCGCCAGCAGCTTGGGGACTACAGGGTCTACTAACTATGGCTACACCTTC	CASSLGTTGSTNYGYTF
.	.	TRBJ2-5	TRBV5-1	TGCGCCAGCAGCTCGGGGGAAGGTGGGGAGACCCAGTACTTC	CASSSGEGGETQYF
.	TRBD2	TRBJ2-1	TRBV19	TGTGCCAGTAAAGACGGGGGGGCATCCAATGAGCAGTTCTTC	CASKDGGASNEQFF
once	.	TRBJ1-2	TRBV18	TGTGCCAGCTCATCCGGACACCGGCAAGGCTACACCTTC	CASSSGHRQGYTF
.	TRBD1	TRBJ1-2	TRBV28	TGTGCCAGCAGTTTACGGCTGGGACAGGGGGATGGCTACACCTTC	CASSLRLGQGDGYTF
.	TRBD1	TRBJ1-3	TRBV3-1/TRBV3-2	TGTGCCAGCAGCCAAACTGACAGGGGAGTCGGAAACACCATATATTTT	CASSQTDRGVGNTIYF
.	.	TRBJ1-6	TRBV19	TGTGCCAGTAGTTCGGTCGGGGATTCACCCCTCCACTTT	CASSSVGDSPLHF
.	TRBD2	TRBJ2-1	TRBV5-1	TGCGCCAGCAGCTTGGCTCTTGCTAGCGGGGGTGATGAGCAGTTCTTC	CASSLALASGGDEQFF
.	.	TRBJ2-3	TRBV10-1	TGCGCCAGCAGTAACAGCCAAACAGATACGCAGTATTTT	CASSNSQTDTQYF
.	.	TRBJ1-6	TRBV4-1	TGCGCCAGCAGCCAAGAGTTGGGGGGACGGGCGGTTTCACCCCTCCACTTT	CASSQELGGRAVSPLHF
.	.	TRBJ1-1	TRBV9	TGTGCCAGCAGCGTAGATCTGAACACTGAAGCTTTCTTT	CASSVDLNTEAFF
.	.	TRBJ1-5	TRBV21-1	TGTGCCAGCAGCAAAGCTCCACCGGGACAGGGGAATCAGCCCCAGCATTTT	CASSKAPPGQGNQPQHF
.	.	TRBJ1-2	TRBV5-1	TGCGCCAGCAGCTTGGAGGGAGGTAACTATGGCTACACCTTC	CASSLEGGNYGYTF
once	TRBD1	TRBJ2-7	TRBV30	TGTGCCTGGAAGGACAGGGACATTACGACGGGAGCCTACGAGCAGTACTTC	CAWKDRDITTGAYEQYF
many	.	TRBJ1-4	TRBV30	TGTGCCTGGAGTGTACTAGGGCAGCCTGAAAAACTGTTTTTT	CAWSVLGQPEKLFF
.	.	TRBJ1-5	TRBV4-1	TGCGCCAGCAGCCAAGCCGGGTTCGGAAATCAGCCCCAGCATTTT	CASSQAGFGNQPQHF
.	.	TRBJ1-3	TRBV9	TGTGCCAGCAGCGTAGGGTGGAGTACAGACGGAAACACCATATATTTT	CASSVGWSTDGNTIYF
.	.	TRBJ2-5	TRBV6-2/TRBV6-3	TGTGCCAGCAGTTACTCCCGGGGCGGGGAAGAGACCCAGTACTTC	CASSYSRGGEETQYF
.	.	TRBJ2-7	TRBV5-1	TGCGCCAGCAGCTTGGGACCGAAGAGCTCCTACGAGCAGTACTTC	CASSLGPKSSYEQYF
.	TRBD1	TRBJ1-1	TRBV2	TGTGCCGGTAAGGGACAGGGTGTGTCTGAAGCTTTCTTT	CAGKGQGVSEAFF
.	.	TRBJ2-7	TRBV28	TGTGCCAGCAGTTACCGATCCCCGACGGGGGACGAGCAGTACTTC	CASSYRSPTGDEQYF
.	.	TRBJ2-1	TRBV9	TGTGCCAGCAGCGTAGAGGGGGCGGGGTATGGAAACAATGAGCAGTTCTTC	CASSVEGAGYGNNEQFF
.	.	TRBJ1-2	TRBV7-8	TGTGCCAGCAGCCCCGGGGCGGGATCTGGAGGCTACACCTTC	CASSPGAGSGGYTF
.	.	TRBJ1-4	TRBV12-3/TRBV12-4	TGTGCCAGCAGCCGAAAGGGTGAAAAACTGTTTTTT	CASSRKGEKLFF
.	.	TRBJ2-5	TRBV20-1	TGCAGTGCTAACCGGGACGCCGCACCGTACTTC	CSANRDAAPYF
.	.	TRBJ1-4	TRBV5-1	TGCGCCAGCAGCGACCGCGCGAGTGAAAAACTGTTTTTT	CASSDRASEKLFF
.	.	TRBJ1-2	TRBV10-2	TGCGCCAGCGGAGGGGCGCCTGGCTACACCTTC	CASGGAPGYTF
.	TRBD2	TRBJ2-2	TRBV19	TGTGCCAGTAGTATAGATGCGGGGGACACCGGGGAGCTGTTTTTT	CASSIDAGDTGELFF
few	.	TRBJ2-2	TRBV3-1/TRBV3-2	TGTGCCAGCAGCCAAGGGGTTAGCTCGGGGGAGCTGTTTTTT	CASSQGVSSGELFF
once	.	TRBJ2-7	TRBV5-4	TGTGCCAGCAGCTTTGACCCCGGGCCCTACGAGCAGTACTTC	CASSFDPGPYEQYF
.	.	TRBJ1-3	TRBV12-3/TRBV12-4	TGTGCCAGCAGCCTACACGCTGGAAACACCATATATTTT	CASSLHAGNTIYF
.	TRBD2	TRBJ2-2	TRBV6-1	TGTGCCAGCAGTGAAATACCAGCGGGGGGGTTTTCCACCGGGGAGCTGTTTTTT	CASSEIPAGGFSTGELFF